The source of this TCR beta chain is a study of T cells after yellow fever vaccination. General observations from the study: FACS-sorted repertoires could harbor abundant contaminating bulk-population clonotypes. Detected again after the booster were most primary-vaccination clones, at 95% to 96% CD4 and 80% to 90% CD8.

Germline lookup yields CDR1 DFQATT and CDR2 SNEGSKA (reference sequence). J gave up 9 bases and V 3 bases, and 14 bases lay outside the gene matches. The CDR3 loop spans 15 amino acids. TCRdb recomputed calls from the 5' RACE reads with MiXCR, one row per CDR3 protein. This sample has 450,000 to 550,000 distinct CDR3 sequences, with 21% found just once. On this clonotype itself: Its antigen is unknown.

The TCR originated in a young man who received the YFV17D yellow fever vaccine. The rearrangement uses TRBV20-1 and TRBJ2-1, with TRBD2 matching over 7 bases. This specimen consisted of PBMCs, obtained approximately 20 days after the first yellow fever vaccination. The CDR3 DNA sequence: TGCAGTGCTAGGGACCCCCAGCGGGGAACGGGTGAGCAGTTCTTC. This codes for CSARDPQRGTGEQFF.